The next 31 T cell receptor beta chains were all read from a single sample in a study of shared clonotypes between healthy human individuals. Sequencing was performed with immunoSEQ multiplex PCR; in TCRdb, only in-frame clones are kept and a portion is missing. This table holds roughly 410,000 clones, about 96% found once. Sample: memory CD8+ T cells sorted from blood. As to subset: CD45RO+ cells pooled with CCR7-negative TemRA cells. The receptors were sampled from a man aged 25 to 40 in good health.

This clone was seen a single time. The chain has TRBV19 and TRBJ2-2; D is possibly TRBD1 or TRBD2 (5 bases each). Germline CDR1 and CDR2: LNHDA and SQIVND (reference sequence). This CDR3 has 15 residues. Trimming took 7 bases from V and 1 from J, leaving 13 bases between them. The CDR3 here is CASNEGTRNTGELFF. The DNA of the CDR3 is TGTGCCAGTAATGAGGGGACCAGGAACACCGGGGAGCTGTTTTTT. Based on the CDR3 plus reference TRBV19 and TRBJ2-2, the full variable domain is DGGITQSPKYLFRKEGQNVTLSCEQNLNHDAMYWYRQDPGQGLRLIYYSQIVNDFQKGDIAEGYSVSREKKESFPLTVTSAQKNPTAFYLCASNEGTRNTGELFFGEGSRLTVL.

The chain employs TRBV19 and TRBJ2-5, with 12 bases that match TRBD2. This CDR3 region has 14 residues. CDR1 is LNHDA, CDR2 SQIVND, per germline (reference sequence). After removal of 6 bases from V and 3 bases from J, the junction contained 2 bases not matched to a gene. The CDR3 DNA is TGTGCCAGTAGCCGGACTAGCGGGAAAGAGACCCAGTACTTC. Translated: CASSRTSGKETQYF.

The chain employs TRBV9 and TRBJ1-1; D unresolved. V lost 4 bases and J lost 2, with 9 bases in between. Germline V CDR1 and CDR2: SGDLS, YYNGEE. The CDR3 is 13 amino acids. The CDR3 nucleotides read TGTGCCAGCAGCCCTTACACTAACACTGAAGCTTTCTTT. This codes for CASSPYTNTEAFF.

The chain links TRBV5-1 to TRBJ2-1; D not resolved. V shed 0 bases and J shed 6 bases, with 4 bases lying between them. Germline V gene data show CDR1 as SGHRS and CDR2 as YFSETQ. The CDR3 has 12 residues. CDR3 sequence reads: CASSLGPNEQFF. The CDR3 region has the DNA TGCGCCAGCAGCTTGGGACCCAATGAGCAGTTCTTC.

This chain joins TRBV7-9 and TRBJ2-7; possible D gene TRBD2, 5 bases. Germline loops: CDR1 SEHNR, CDR2 FQNEAQ (reference sequence). Deletions cut 1 base from V and 0 bases from J, with 13 bases between. The CDR3 runs 16 residues. This CDR3 reads CASSLVGLLNSYEQYF. DNA of the CDR3: TGTGCCAGCAGCTTAGTTGGACTTTTGAACTCCTACGAGCAGTACTTC.

The rearrangement uses TRBV28 and TRBJ2-7, with D tentatively TRBD2 (5 bases). The germline gives CDR1 MDHEN, CDR2 SYDVKM. This CDR3 spans 13 amino acids. Trimming took 7 bases from V and 4 from J, leaving 14 bases between them. The CDR3 sequence: CASNMAREYEQYF. The CDR3 DNA follows: TGTGCCAGCAATATGGCGAGGGAGTACGAGCAGTACTTC.

This clone has just one count. Additional DNA sequences in this sample encode the identical CDR3. This chain uses TRBV7-9 with TRBJ2-7; a possible D gene is TRBD1 (5 bases). V lost 4 bases, J lost 7 bases, and 14 bases lay in between. CDR1 is SEHNR, CDR2 FQNEAQ, per germline (reference sequence). This CDR3 comprises 13 residues. CDR3: CASSSTQRGEQYF. The CDR3 region has the DNA TGTGCCAGCAGCTCAACTCAAAGGGGAGAGCAGTACTTC.

J is TRBJ2-7 and V is TRBV5-8, with D tentatively TRBD1 (5 bases). V was shortened by 0 bases and J by 4 bases, with 5 bases between the two germline ends. The CDR3 is made up of 12 amino acids. Germline-derived CDR1 and CDR2 are SGHTS and YDEGEE. The CDR3 region is CASSLDRYEQYF. The CDR3 DNA is TGTGCCAGCAGCTTGGACAGGTACGAGCAGTACTTC.

The chain combines TRBV7-9 with TRBJ2-1; D possibly corresponds to TRBD1 (6 bases). Trimming took off 5 bases at V and 10 bases at J, with 21 bases between the two ends. The CDR3 totals 15 residues. CDR1 is SEHNR and CDR2 is FQNEAQ in the germline V gene (reference sequence). In DNA form, the CDR3 reads TGTGCCAGCAGCCTCGGATGGACCGGGACACCCGAGCAGTTCTTC. Protein sequence: CASSLGWTGTPEQFF.

This chain joins TRBV28 and TRBJ1-4; a possible D gene is TRBD1 (5 bases). Germline CDR1 reads MDHEN; CDR2 reads SYDVKM. Trimming cost V 3 bases and J 0 bases, with 8 bases left between them. The CDR3 sequence is 15 residues long. The CDR3 DNA is TGTGCCAGCAGTTTGACAGCTGCAACTAATGAAAAACTGTTTTTT. Protein sequence: CASSLTAATNEKLFF.

The gene calls are TRBV30 and TRBJ2-1; TRBD2 aligns across 13 bases. Germline V lookup: CDR1 GTSNPN, CDR2 SVGIG (reference sequence). V shed 3 bases, J shed 4 bases, and the junction held 6 bases outside the gene matches. CDR3 length: 16 amino acids. CDR3 coding DNA: TGTGCCTGGAGCCCCGGGACTAGCGGGATTTACAATGAGCAGTTCTTC. Translating it yields CAWSPGTSGIYNEQFF. Complete variable domain (other parts from reference TRBV30 and TRBJ2-1): SQTIHQWPATLVQPVGSPLSLECTVEGTSNPNLYWYRQAAGRGLQLLFYSVGIGQISSEVPQNLSASRPQDRQFILSSKKLLLSDSGFYLCAWSPGTSGIYNEQFFGPGTRLTVL.

The gene calls are TRBV5-6 and TRBJ2-5; 9 bases are a match to TRBD2. V lost 2 bases to trimming and J lost 2 bases; unmatched junction nucleotides: 7. The CDR3 length is 16 residues. In germline, CDR1 is SGHDT, CDR2 YYEEEE. CDR3 in amino acids: CASSLVPSGIQETQYF. Here the CDR3 DNA reads TGTGCCAGCAGCTTAGTGCCTAGCGGGATACAAGAGACCCAGTACTTC. Drawing the rest from reference TRBV5-6 and TRBJ2-5, the complete variable domain is DAGVTQSPTHLIKTRGQQVTLRCSPKSGHDTVSWYQQALGQGPQFIFQYYEEEERQRGNFPDRFSGHQFPNYSSELNVNALLLGDSALYLCASSLVPSGIQETQYFGPGTRLLVL.

As for this clone: This specimen includes other DNA sequences encoding the same CDR3. This chain joins TRBV18 and TRBJ2-2; D unresolved. Germline CDR1 reads KGHSH; CDR2 reads LQKENI. CDR3 length: 12 residues. Trimming removed 3 bases from V and 5 bases from J, with 4 bases in between. CDR3 coding DNA: TGTGCCAGCTCACCCGGAACCGGGGAGCTGTTTTTT. Translating it yields CASSPGTGELFF. Full variable domain (outside the CDR3, taken from reference TRBV18 and TRBJ2-2): NAGVMQNPRHLVRRRGQEARLRCSPMKGHSHVYWYRQLPEEGLKFMVYLQKENIIDESGMPKERFSAEFPKEGPSILRIQQVVRGDSAAYFCASSPGTGELFFGEGSRLTVL.

In DNA form, the CDR3 reads TGCGCCAGCAGCTCACAGCTTTCCTACGAGCAGTACTTC. This sequence encodes CASSSQLSYEQYF. The gene calls are TRBV5-1 and TRBJ2-7; the D is unclear. V shed 3 bases and J shed 1 base, with 8 bases lying between them. The CDR3 spans 13 residues. From germline, CDR1 is SGHRS and CDR2 YFSETQ.

The V gene is TRBV28, the J gene TRBJ1-3, with D uncertain. CDR1 MDHEN and CDR2 SYDVKM come from the germline V gene. Trimming shortened V by 6 bases and J by 3 bases, and 15 bases separated the two germline ends. This CDR3 has 15 residues. CDR3 coding DNA: TGTGCCAGCAGCTCCCTCGTGGAGGGTGGAAACACCATATATTTT. Amino acid sequence: CASSSLVEGGNTIYF. The variable domain in full, with the rest retrieved from reference TRBV28 and TRBJ1-3, is DVKVTQSSRYLVKRTGEKVFLECVQDMDHENMFWYRQDPGLGLRLIYFSYDVKMKEKGDIPEGYSVSREKKERFSLILESASTNQTSMYLCASSSLVEGGNTIYFGEGSWLTVV.

This sequence joins TRBV7-6 and TRBJ2-7; D gene ambiguous. CDR3 length: 14 residues. The germline V gene encodes CDR1 SGHVS and CDR2 FNYEAQ. V lost 1 base and J lost 3, with 10 bases in between. In nucleotides, the CDR3 is TGTGCCAGCAGCTTAGATGTTTCAGGCTACGAGCAGTACTTC. It codes for CASSLDVSGYEQYF.

The chain is built from TRBV4-2 and TRBJ2-7; 13 nucleotides line up with TRBD2. Germline V lookup: CDR1 LGHNA, CDR2 YNFKEQ. V gave up 0 bases and J gave up 7 bases; unmatched junction bases: 6. The CDR3 contains 16 residues. The CDR3 spells CASSQETSGRTGEQYF. CDR3 DNA sequence: TGTGCCAGCAGCCAAGAGACTAGCGGGAGGACGGGGGAGCAGTACTTC.

The gene calls are TRBV4-2 and TRBJ2-3, with D hard to call. There are 12 residues in the CDR3. CDR1 is LGHNA, CDR2 YNFKEQ, per germline. V was shortened by 0 bases and J by 6 bases, with 4 bases between the two germline ends. The CDR3 DNA follows: TGTGCCAGCAGCCAAGACAGGGATACGCAGTATTTT. Amino acid sequence: CASSQDRDTQYF.

The chain recombines TRBV5-1 with TRBJ2-5; D not resolved. The CDR3 loop spans 13 amino acids. V lost 0 bases, J lost 4 bases, and 7 bases lay in between. Germline values: CDR1 SGHRS, CDR2 YFSETQ. The CDR3 spells CASSLGPRETQYF. The CDR3 DNA follows: TGCGCCAGCAGCTTGGGACCCCGAGAGACCCAGTACTTC. Complete variable domain (other parts from reference TRBV5-1 and TRBJ2-5): KAGVTQTPRYLIKTRGQQVTLSCSPISGHRSVSWYQQTPGQGLQFLFEYFSETQRNKGNFPGRFSGRQFSNSRSEMNVSTLELGDSALYLCASSLGPRETQYFGPGTRLLVL.

The chain joins TRBV5-8 to TRBJ2-7; D may be TRBD1 (6 bases). The CDR3 extends over 13 amino acids. The V gene's germline CDR1 is SGHTS and CDR2 YDEGEE. In DNA form, the CDR3 reads TGTGCCAGCAGCCACAGGGTTCAGGGGACCTACCGGGTC. Its protein product is CASSHRVQGTYRV.

The rearrangement joins TRBV18 to TRBJ1-3; no clear D gene. CDR1 and CDR2 from the germline V gene are KGHSH and LQKENI. The CDR3 loop spans 15 amino acids. The V gene lost 2 bases and the J gene lost 0 bases, with 8 bases spanning the gap. CDR3 in amino acids: CASSPDVSSGNTIYF. CDR3 bases: TGTGCCAGCTCACCAGACGTAAGCTCTGGAAACACCATATATTTT.

This clone was observed once. This chain connects TRBV2 to TRBJ2-7, with D uncertain. V was cut by 7 bases and J by 0 bases, with 7 bases left in between. Per the germline V gene, CDR1 is SNHLY and CDR2 is FYNNEI. CDR3 size: 12 residues. The CDR3 here is CASIYDSYEQYF. The CDR3 nucleotides read TGTGCCAGCATCTACGACTCCTACGAGCAGTACTTC. The whole variable domain, remainder taken from reference TRBV2 and TRBJ2-7, is EPEVTQTPSHQVTQMGQEVILRCVPISNHLYFYWYRQILGQKVEFLVSFYNNEISEKSEIFDDQFSVERPDGSNFTLKIRSTKLEDSAMYFCASIYDSYEQYFGPGTRLTVT.

The gene calls are TRBV6-5 and TRBJ2-7; tentative D call: TRBD1 (7 bases). Between the trimmed V and J ends, which lost 2 bases and 0 bases, there was a span of 11 bases. Germline values: CDR1 MNHEY, CDR2 SVGAGI. The CDR3 contains 15 residues. This chain's CDR3 is CASSYGGTASYEQYF. In DNA, the CDR3 is TGTGCCAGCAGTTACGGCGGGACAGCCTCCTACGAGCAGTACTTC.

A remark on this clone: Other DNA sequences in this specimen translate into the identical CDR3. The chain joins TRBV28 to TRBJ2-5, with a weak D call TRBD1 (5 bases). The CDR3 extends over 11 amino acids. Trimming took 5 bases from V and 5 from J, leaving 6 bases between them. Germline CDR1 and CDR2: MDHEN and SYDVKM. CDR3 coding DNA: TGTGCCAGCAGTCCAGGGGAGACCCAGTACTTC. As protein: CASSPGETQYF.

This chain joins TRBV30 and TRBJ1-1; D might be TRBD1 (6 bases). This CDR3 is built from 13 residues. Germline loops: CDR1 GTSNPN, CDR2 SVGIG (reference sequence). V was pared by 2 bases and J by 4 bases, with 11 bases between. The CDR3 coding sequence is TGTGCCTGGAGTAGAGGGGGAGGCACTGAAGCTTTCTTT. Protein product: CAWSRGGGTEAFF.

CDR3 region: CATRESRVEKLFF. Here the CDR3 DNA reads TGTGCCACCCGGGAGTCCAGGGTTGAAAAACTGTTTTTT. The rearrangement links TRBV6-5 to TRBJ1-4; a weak D match, TRBD1 (5 bases). V was clipped by 10 bases and J by 7 bases, with 16 bases between them. The CDR3 spans 13 residues. Germline loops: CDR1 MNHEY, CDR2 SVGAGI.

This chain uses TRBV7-3 with TRBJ2-3, with a weak D call TRBD1 (6 bases). Germline assignment: CDR1 SGHTA and CDR2 FQGTGA. CDR3 length: 13 residues. Between the trimmed V and J ends, which lost 6 bases and 3 bases, there was a span of 10 bases. For the CDR3, the DNA is TGTGCCAGCAGTTCGCAGGGGACAGATACGCAGTATTTT. Amino acids: CASSSQGTDTQYF.

This clone was observed a single time. V and J are TRBV18 and TRBJ1-5; D is ambiguous. Germline V gene sequence: CDR1 KGHSH, CDR2 LQKENI. This CDR3 spans 13 amino acids. The V end lost 1 base, the J end lost 8 bases, and 9 bases lay between the germline ends. CDR3 in amino acids: CASSPLGWEPQHF. CDR3 coding DNA: TGTGCCAGCTCACCACTAGGATGGGAGCCCCAGCATTTT.

This clone was recorded only once. This sequence joins TRBV9 and TRBJ2-3; 7 bases match TRBD2. V trimming: 0 bases; J trimming: 5 bases; junction bases outside the gene matches: 6. The CDR3 sequence is 15 residues long. CDR1 SGDLS and CDR2 YYNGEE come from the germline V gene. As DNA, the CDR3 is TGTGCCAGCAGCGTAGGTTTGCGGGAGATAGATACGCAGTATTTT. Its protein product is CASSVGLREIDTQYF.

The J gene is TRBJ2-3, the V gene TRBV7-3; D remains ambiguous. Per germline, CDR1 SGHTA and CDR2 FQGTGA. The CDR3 extends over 13 amino acids. Trimming stripped 5 bases from V and 2 bases from J, with 8 bases between. CDR3 nucleotide sequence: TGTGCCAGCAGCGACGTAAACACAGATACGCAGTATTTT. As protein: CASSDVNTDTQYF.

The genes are TRBV19 and TRBJ2-7; D is possibly TRBD1 (7 bases). V was clipped by 3 bases and J by 3 bases, with 9 bases between them. Germline lookup yields CDR1 LNHDA and CDR2 SQIVND (reference sequence). This CDR3 has 13 residues. The CDR3 nucleotides are TGTGCCAGTAGTATTCAGGGGGGCTACGAGCAGTACTTC. As protein: CASSIQGGYEQYF.